The 9 T cell receptor beta chains below were found in one sample sequenced in a study of technical replicates of blood from several donors. Clones were read by immunoSEQ multiplex PCR, and TCRdb kept only the in-frame ones, dropping some. The table lists 80,000 or so clones, 81% of them singletons. The source material was PBMCs. These receptors all come from a human donor in good health. Some clones in this sample may be carry-over from other donors' samples.

V and J are TRBV9 and TRBJ1-2, with D perhaps TRBD1 (6 bases). The CDR3 consists of 14 residues. Germline assignment: CDR1 SGDLS and CDR2 YYNGEE. V lost 4 bases to trimming and J lost 2 bases, with 12 bases between them. This CDR3 is CASSLTGLNYGYTF. DNA for the CDR3: TGTGCCAGCAGCCTAACAGGGCTCAACTATGGCTACACCTTC.

This clone was found once. The chain recombines TRBV13 with TRBJ2-5, with a tentative D call TRBD2 (7 bases). The germline CDR1 and CDR2 sequences are PRHDT and FYEKMQ (reference sequence). V shed 5 bases and J shed 5 bases, with 21 bases lying between them. The CDR3 covers 16 residues. CDR3 sequence reads: CASSPIRGGRWETQYF. The CDR3 nucleotides are TGTGCCAGCAGCCCCATAAGGGGGGGCCGATGGGAGACCCAGTACTTC.

This clone showed up just a few times. The chain combines TRBV29-1 with TRBJ2-1, with 8 bases matching TRBD1. V lost 3 bases to trimming and J lost 1 base; unmatched junction nucleotides: 14. This CDR3 spans 18 amino acids. Germline values: CDR1 SQVTM, CDR2 ANQGSEA. The CDR3 protein is CSVDPVIQGAESYNEQFF. CDR3 nucleotide sequence: TGCAGCGTTGATCCCGTCATTCAGGGGGCCGAATCCTACAATGAGCAGTTCTTC.

V usage is TRBV5-1 and J usage is TRBJ1-1, with D unresolved. The CDR3 has 13 amino acids. Germline loops: CDR1 SGHRS, CDR2 YFSETQ. The V end was cut by 5 bases, the J end by 1 base, with 9 bases between. This chain's CDR3 is CASSIVANTEAFF. In DNA, the CDR3 is TGCGCCAGCAGTATCGTGGCGAACACTGAAGCTTTCTTT.

The table lists this clone with a few counts. V gene TRBV5-6 combines with J gene TRBJ1-1; D is possibly TRBD1 (5 bases). CDR3 size: 13 residues. Germline CDR1 reads SGHDT; CDR2 reads YYEEEE. Between the trimmed V and J ends, which lost 3 bases and 4 bases, there was a span of 10 bases. CDR3 bases: TGTGCCAGCAGCTACGCAGGGTCCACTGAAGCTTTCTTT. Protein: CASSYAGSTEAFF.

The sample holds a few counts of this clone. The V and J genes are TRBV29-1 and TRBJ2-5; a weak D match, TRBD2 (5 bases). This CDR3 is 12 amino acids long. Trimming pared 6 bases from V and 0 bases from J, leaving 8 bases between. Germline V CDR1 and CDR2: SQVTM, ANQGSEA. The CDR3 spells CSVRAYQETQYF. CDR3 DNA sequence: TGCAGCGTGCGGGCCTACCAAGAGACCCAGTACTTC.

The chain links TRBV4-1 to TRBJ2-1; D perhaps matches TRBD2 (6 bases). Trimming shortened V by 3 bases and J by 9 bases, and 15 bases separated the two germline ends. The CDR3 extends over 14 amino acids. Germline V lookup: CDR1 MGHRA, CDR2 YSYEKL. The CDR3 region has the DNA TGCGCCAGCAGCCAGACCGGGACTCCCCTTGAGCAGTTCTTC. This encodes CASSQTGTPLEQFF.

This chain joins TRBV2 and TRBJ2-7, with 11 bases identical to TRBD2. Germline lookup yields CDR1 SNHLY and CDR2 FYNNEI. V shed 5 bases, J shed 6 bases, and the junction held 6 bases outside the gene matches. CDR3 length: 14 amino acids. CDR3: CASSNLAGGGEQYF. The CDR3 coding sequence is TGTGCCAGCAGTAATCTAGCGGGAGGAGGCGAGCAGTACTTC.

The chain couples TRBV5-1 to TRBJ2-3, with 8 bases identical to TRBD2. The CDR3 is 16 residues long. Germline-derived CDR1 and CDR2 are SGHRS and YFSETQ. Losses at the gene ends were 4 bases for V and 2 bases for J; bases not matched to a gene: 9. The CDR3, as DNA: TGCGCCAGCAGCCCGCAAGCGGGGGCCTCCACAGATACGCAGTATTTT. It is translated as CASSPQAGASTDTQYF.